The source of this T cell receptor beta chain is a study of cytomegalovirus exposure and HLA in healthy donors. The wider study: Early released data had about 80 million unique TCRs, all coming from HLA-typed donors.

PCR amplification relied on 60 Vbeta primers (plus 13 Jbeta primers). This table comes from immunoSEQ multiplex PCR, and its TCRdb copy is limited to in-frame clones, with some not included. Its listing shows under 90,000 clones. Trimming left V 5 bases short and J 9 bases short, with 17 bases between. Germline assignment: CDR1 SGHAT and CDR2 FQNNGV. CDR3 size: 15 residues. General study points: A few V segments could not be told apart, such as TRBV6-2 and TRBV6-3, and were left out. Cytomegalovirus status, reportedly, was diagnosed with high specificity and sensitivity by the classifier.

On this clone itself: Its antigen remains unidentified.

Sequenced material: PBMCs. The clonotype was recovered from a female donor in good health and CMV-seropositive. The genes are TRBV11-2 and TRBJ1-6; D perhaps matches TRBD1 (6 bases). CDR3 sequence (DNA): TGTGCCAGCAGCACAGGAGTACAGGGTAGTTCACCCCTCCACTTT. Translation: CASSTGVQGSSPLHF.